The source of this T cell receptor beta chain is a study of shared clonotypes between healthy human individuals. CD8 cells regarded as naive lacked CD45RO, were positively chosen for CCR7, and omitted terminally differentiated effector memory CD45RA+ cells. With V trimmed by 5 bases and J by 6 bases, 8 bases remained unmatched. This CDR3 is built from 16 residues. Germline V CDR1 and CDR2: SGHAT, FQDESV (reference sequence). Repertoires were generated with immunoSEQ multiplex PCR, while TCRdb's copy carries only in-frame clones and drops some. Counted here are roughly 2.1 million clones, just over 90% occurring once; the ten biggest clones make up about 1.8%.

The TCR comes from a man between 18 and 29 years old in good health. Some clones in this sample may be carry-over from other donors' samples. The chain carries TRBV11-1 and TRBJ2-3; 13 bases line up with TRBD2. Sequenced input: naive CD8+ T cells from PBMCs. The CDR3 region is CASSPTWTSGSDTQYF. CDR3 bases: TGTGCCAGCAGCCCTACGTGGACTAGCGGGAGTGATACGCAGTATTTT.